Following are 5 T cell receptor beta chains from one sample sequenced in a study of blood T cell repertoires in COVID-19. Sequencing was performed with immunoSEQ multiplex PCR; in TCRdb, only in-frame clones are kept and a portion is missing. The sample lists more than 85,000 clones, around 80% seen once, with under 11% in the top ten. Sequencing used peripheral blood. These TCRs come from a man in his 70s with acute or convalescent COVID-19.

The chain employs TRBV2 and TRBJ2-3; D may be TRBD1 (5 bases). Germline-derived CDR1 and CDR2 are SNHLY and FYNNEI. Deletions cut 5 bases from V and 4 bases from J, with 13 bases between. The CDR3 loop spans 14 amino acids. For the CDR3, the DNA is TGTGCCAGCAGTTTTCTAGGGGCCCCAGATACGCAGTATTTT. Its translation is CASSFLGAPDTQYF.

This clone was seen only a few times. The V gene is TRBV4-3, the J gene TRBJ2-1, with a weak D call TRBD2 (6 bases). The V end was cut by 0 bases, the J end by 0 bases, with 9 bases between. Per the germline V gene, CDR1 is LGHNA and CDR2 is YSLEER. This CDR3 is 16 amino acids long. The chain's CDR3 is CASSQEAEGSYNEQFF. CDR3 nucleotides: TGCGCCAGCAGCCAAGAAGCGGAGGGCTCCTACAATGAGCAGTTCTTC.

A few counts support this clone. V and J are TRBV28 and TRBJ1-5; D may be TRBD1 (6 bases). The CDR3 spans 13 residues. From germline, CDR1 is MDHEN and CDR2 SYDVKM. With 10 bases removed from V and 4 bases from J, the gap between germline ends came to 14 bases. The CDR3 region is CATIRQVNQPQHF. The CDR3 bases are TGTGCCACCATACGACAGGTTAATCAGCCCCAGCATTTT. Looking up the rest from reference TRBV28 and TRBJ1-5 gives the full variable domain: DVKVTQSSRYLVKRTGEKVFLECVQDMDHENMFWYRQDPGLGLRLIYFSYDVKMKEKGDIPEGYSVSREKKERFSLILESASTNQTSMYLCATIRQVNQPQHFGDGTRLSIL.

The chain has TRBV7-9 and TRBJ1-1; unclear D gene. Trimming removed 6 bases from V and 0 bases from J, with 8 bases in between. The CDR3 length is 13 residues. Germline V gene data show CDR1 as SEHNR and CDR2 as FQNEAQ (reference sequence). CDR3 nucleotides: TGTGCCAGCAGGAATAGCATGAACACTGAAGCTTTCTTT. It is translated as CASRNSMNTEAFF.

The chain links TRBV2 to TRBJ2-5; D is perhaps TRBD2 (6 bases). Germline CDR1 SNHLY, CDR2 FYNNEI. V was pared by 5 bases and J by 6 bases, with 13 bases between. The CDR3 has 13 amino acids. CDR3 sequence (DNA): TGTGCCAGCAGTTCGGGAGAACGAAAGACCCAGTACTTC. This sequence encodes CASSSGERKTQYF.